This entry features one TCR beta chain sequence. The antigen remains undetermined. TCRdb keeps only in-frame clones here, not all; method: immunoSEQ multiplex PCR. The sample has 110,000 or so clones, roughly nine tenths seen once. The V gene lost 2 bases and the J gene lost 0 bases, with 14 bases spanning the gap. CDR1 and CDR2 from the germline V gene are SGHAT and FQNNGV. The CDR3 has 18 residues. This sample was taken from a study of Tregs in tolerant kidney transplant recipients. Study-wide points: Tregs expanded with activated donor B cells seemed most donor-specific.

The chain uses TRBV11-2 and TRBJ1-6; D gene uncertain. Sequenced: CD4+ T cells from blood. The clonotype originates from a human donor in good health. The CDR3 here is CASSLRAGGSSYNSPLHF. The CDR3 nucleotides read TGTGCCAGCAGCTTACGGGCAGGCGGGAGCTCCTATAATTCACCCCTCCACTTT.